The next 21 T cell receptor beta chains were all read from a single sample in a study of T-cell reconstitution after alpha-beta-depleted transplantation in children. Unique molecular identifiers were incorporated into the prepared TCRbeta library. Each CDR3 protein gets one entry after TCRdb re-called the PCR reads with MiXCR. The table records roughly 670,000 distinct CDR3 sequences, roughly 14% of them present only once. The sample was PBMCs, taken before TCRalphabeta/CD19-depleted stem cell transplant. These receptors originate from a girl aged 2 to 9 with congenital amegakaryocytic thrombocytopenia, due to receive a stem cell transplant.

At least ten counts were recorded for this clonotype. The rearrangement links TRBV3-1 to TRBJ2-3; D not resolved. V dropped 3 bases and J dropped 0 bases, with 7 bases sitting between them. Germline V gene sequence: CDR1 LGHDT, CDR2 YNNKEL (reference sequence). The CDR3 is 14 residues long. In nucleotides, the CDR3 is TGTGCCAGCAGCCAGACGGCTAGCACAGATACGCAGTATTTT. It codes for CASSQTASTDTQYF.

This clonotype was observed many times. The chain recombines TRBV20-1 with TRBJ1-5; possibly TRBD1 for D (5 bases). There are 16 residues in the CDR3. CDR1 is DFQATT and CDR2 is SNEGSKA in the germline V gene (reference sequence). Trimming removed 3 bases at V and 0 bases at J, with 15 bases between. Here the CDR3 DNA reads TGCAGTGCTAGTTCGAACGGACAACCTAGCAATCAGCCCCAGCATTTT. Translation gives CSASSNGQPSNQPQHF.

This clonotype was counted a few times. The rearrangement joins TRBV12-3 or TRBV12-4 to TRBJ1-5; D is ambiguous. V lost 6 bases and J 7 bases, leaving 13 bases between the germline ends. There are 13 residues in the CDR3. The CDR3 DNA sequence: TGTGCCAGCAGAGGCGGGCTCGGGCAGCCCCAGCATTTT. This codes for CASRGGLGQPQHF.

This clonotype was seen a few times. The genes are TRBV18 and TRBJ2-5, with D possibly being TRBD1 or TRBD2 (7 bases each). This CDR3 comprises 14 residues. Germline CDR1 KGHSH, CDR2 LQKENI. V was cut by 2 bases and J by 5 bases, with 12 bases left in between. The CDR3 here is CASSPIQGGETQYF. In nucleotides, the CDR3 is TGTGCCAGCTCACCAATCCAGGGGGGGGAGACCCAGTACTTC.

The chain has TRBV5-1 and TRBJ2-5, with TRBD1 matching 8 bases. The CDR3 spans 16 residues. V shed 1 base and J 5 bases; nucleotides not matched to a gene: 10. The V gene's germline CDR1 is SGHRS and CDR2 YFSETQ. The CDR3 reads CASSLTTGGRGETQYF. In DNA, the CDR3 is TGCGCCAGCAGCTTGACAACAGGGGGTCGTGGGGAGACCCAGTACTTC.

The chain uses TRBV20-1 and TRBJ1-5; no clear D gene. Germline assignment: CDR1 DFQATT and CDR2 SNEGSKA (reference sequence). The CDR3 consists of 18 residues. The germline V and J ends were trimmed by 0 bases and 0 bases, with 18 bases remaining between them. CDR3 in amino acids: CSAREYPHRVYSNQPQHF. CDR3 DNA sequence: TGCAGTGCTAGAGAGTATCCCCACAGAGTTTATAGCAATCAGCCCCAGCATTTT.

In this sample, this clonotype turned up many times. The chain is built from TRBV6-6 and TRBJ1-2; possibly TRBD1 for D (6 bases). The germline gives CDR1 MNHNY, CDR2 SVGAGI (reference sequence). This CDR3 comprises 12 residues. Trimming removed 5 bases at V and 8 bases at J, with 12 bases between. CDR3 protein: CASSDQGYGYTF. The CDR3 DNA reads TGTGCCAGCAGTGACCAGGGGTACGGCTACACCTTC.

This clonotype was found many times. The rearrangement links TRBV27 to TRBJ2-5; TRBD2 might be the D (5 bases). V was trimmed by 5 bases and J by 2 bases, leaving 15 bases between them. There are 15 residues in the CDR3. From germline, CDR1 is MNHEY and CDR2 SMNVEV (reference sequence). This chain's CDR3 is CASSPSRRQQETQYF. For the CDR3, the DNA is TGTGCCAGCAGTCCTAGCCGGAGGCAGCAAGAGACCCAGTACTTC.

This clonotype was seen at least ten times. The chain links TRBV13 to TRBJ2-1; TRBD1 aligns across 8 bases. Germline CDR1 PRHDT, CDR2 FYEKMQ (reference sequence). CDR3 length: 15 amino acids. The V segment lost 5 bases and the J segment 8 bases; nucleotides outside the gene matches: 11. CDR3: CASSLVGQGSYEQFF. CDR3 sequence (DNA): TGTGCCAGCAGCCTAGTAGGACAGGGTTCGTATGAGCAGTTCTTC.

This clonotype was counted ten times or more. The J gene is TRBJ1-3, the V gene TRBV6-5; D not resolved. The CDR3 has 15 residues. Trimming took 6 bases from V and 8 from J, leaving 20 bases between them. The germline V gene encodes CDR1 MNHEY and CDR2 SVGAGI. CDR3 amino acids: CASRYTLKVADTIYF. In DNA form, the CDR3 reads TGTGCCAGCAGATATACACTGAAGGTGGCGGACACCATATATTTT.

This rearrangement joins TRBV28 to TRBJ2-1, with 9 bases lining up with TRBD2. The CDR3 length is 17 residues. From germline, CDR1 is MDHEN and CDR2 SYDVKM. The J segment lost 5 bases and the V segment lost 6 bases, leaving 14 bases of the junction unmatched. CDR3 DNA: TGTGCCAGCAGAACATACACGGGACTAGCCGCTAACAATGAGCAGTTCTTC. It codes for CASRTYTGLAANNEQFF.

This clonotype was counted ten times or more. The chain joins TRBV20-1 to TRBJ2-7; TRBD1 aligns across 9 bases. Germline V gene lookup returns CDR1 DFQATT and CDR2 SNEGSKA (reference sequence). V dropped 5 bases and J dropped 4; count of bases not matched to a gene: 9. CDR3 size: 14 residues. DNA of the CDR3: TGCAGTGCTGCCGGGACAGGGAACCTATACGAGCAGTACTTC. Translation gives CSAAGTGNLYEQYF.

This clonotype was detected a few times. The chain carries TRBV4-2 and TRBJ2-1; D is unclear. With 4 bases removed from V and 7 bases from J, the gap between germline ends came to 23 bases. The CDR3 has 17 residues. Germline CDR1 and CDR2: LGHNA and YNFKEQ. The chain's CDR3 is CASSPSERTRPRNEQFF. CDR3 nucleotide sequence: TGTGCCAGCAGCCCCAGTGAACGGACCCGCCCCCGTAATGAGCAGTTCTTC.

The chain carries TRBV20-1 and TRBJ2-3; TRBD1 agrees at 8 bases. The CDR3 is 15 amino acids. The trim removed 5 bases at V and 1 base at J, leaving 8 bases unmatched. Germline CDR1 reads DFQATT; CDR2 reads SNEGSKA (reference sequence). The CDR3 here is CSAGYRGSGTDTQYF. The CDR3 nucleotides read TGCAGTGCTGGCTACAGGGGGTCGGGCACAGATACGCAGTATTTT.

V is TRBV4-2 and J is TRBJ2-1; 7 bases match TRBD2. The CDR3 contains 17 residues. J was trimmed by 4 bases and V by 0 bases; bases with no gene match: 9. Germline values: CDR1 LGHNA, CDR2 YNFKEQ. CDR3 sequence reads: CASSQESLGTTYNEQFF. In DNA, the CDR3 is TGTGCCAGCAGCCAAGAGAGTTTAGGGACTACTTACAATGAGCAGTTCTTC.

This clonotype was detected many times. The J gene is TRBJ1-3, the V gene TRBV7-2; D is unresolved. The CDR3 has 16 residues. V lost 5 bases and J lost 2, with 16 bases in between. Germline CDR1 is SGHTA and CDR2 is FQGNSA. CDR3 region: CASSIRTGSAGNTIYF. In DNA form, the CDR3 reads TGTGCCAGCAGCATTCGGACGGGAAGCGCTGGAAACACCATATATTTT.

The chain carries TRBV7-9 and TRBJ2-1; TRBD2 aligns across 10 bases. The CDR3 is 16 amino acids. Germline V gene sequence: CDR1 SEHNR, CDR2 FQNEAQ (reference sequence). V shed 5 bases and J 7 bases; nucleotides not matched to a gene: 11. In DNA, the CDR3 is TGTGCCAGCAGCCTGACTAGCGGGCTACCTTTTAATGAGCAGTTCTTC. It encodes CASSLTSGLPFNEQFF.

This clonotype was counted ten times or more. This rearrangement joins TRBV6-1 to TRBJ1-6, with 7 bases fitting TRBD1. Trimming cost V 6 bases and J 5 bases; bases outside gene matches: 4. Germline values: CDR1 MNHNS, CDR2 SASEGT. The CDR3 spans 14 residues. The CDR3 loop reads CASSKGQNNSPLHF. The CDR3, as DNA: TGTGCCAGCAGCAAGGGACAGAATAATTCACCCCTCCACTTT.

V is TRBV7-9 and J is TRBJ2-2, with 11 bases aligning to TRBD1. Germline values: CDR1 SEHNR, CDR2 FQNEAQ (reference sequence). The trim removed 5 bases at V and 7 bases at J, leaving 9 bases unmatched. The CDR3 runs to 16 residues. CDR3 bases: TGTGCCAGCAGCCGGGACAGGGGGATCGATGGCGGGGAGCTGTTTTTT. Encoded protein: CASSRDRGIDGGELFF.

This clonotype was detected ten times or more. This chain joins TRBV5-1 and TRBJ2-1; D is perhaps TRBD2 (6 bases). The V gene lost 3 bases and the J gene lost 2 bases, with 15 bases spanning the gap. The germline gives CDR1 SGHRS, CDR2 YFSETQ. The CDR3 totals 16 residues. In DNA form, the CDR3 reads TGCGCCAGCAGCTCGTTAGCGGTTCCTACCTACAATGAGCAGTTCTTC. Protein sequence: CASSSLAVPTYNEQFF.

The chain combines TRBV2 with TRBJ2-3; D possibly uses TRBD1 or TRBD2 (5 bases each). The CDR3 runs to 15 residues. Germline V CDR1 and CDR2: SNHLY, FYNNEI. Trimming took 1 base from V and 4 from J, leaving 12 bases between them. The CDR3 region has the DNA TGTGCCAGCAGTGAAGAGACGGGGACGGCAGATACGCAGTATTTT. This encodes CASSEETGTADTQYF.